Each of the 30 T cell receptor beta chains below was sequenced from the same sample in a study of T cell responses to AZD1222 COVID-19 vaccine. TCRdb's table, derived via immunoSEQ multiplex PCR, lists solely in-frame clones and lacks some. The sample records approximately 140,000 clones, more than 90% being singletons. Specimen: peripheral blood, collected 28 days after the second AZD1222 dose. These receptors came from an adult who received the AZD1222 COVID-19 vaccine.

V and J are TRBV27 and TRBJ1-2; D is uncertain. The CDR3 is 16 amino acids. Germline V gives CDR1 MNHEY, CDR2 SMNVEV (reference sequence). The V end lost 0 bases, the J end lost 4 bases, and 15 bases lay between the germline ends. CDR3 DNA sequence: TGTGCCAGCAGTTTATCGTGGGCAGGTTCTGTCTATGGCTACACCTTC. Amino acids: CASSLSWAGSVYGYTF.

V is TRBV10-3 and J is TRBJ1-5; D unclear. CDR1 is ENHRY, CDR2 SYGVKD, per germline. The CDR3 is made up of 13 amino acids. The V and J ends lost 6 bases and 7 bases respectively, with 13 bases between them. CDR3 DNA sequence: TGTGCCATCAGGAACGGATTCGGGCAGCCCCAGCATTTT. This encodes CAIRNGFGQPQHF.

DNA of the CDR3: TGTGCCAGCAGTGGGTCCCAGGCCTACGAGCAGTACGTC. Protein: CASSGSQAYEQYV. The chain uses TRBV6-7 and TRBJ2-7; D ambiguous. TRBV6-7 is an ORF; its function is uncertain. Trimming pared 5 bases from V and 2 bases from J, leaving 10 bases between. CDR3 length: 13 amino acids.

The chain employs TRBV19 and TRBJ2-3, with D possibly TRBD1 on 6 matching bases. The CDR3 is 15 residues long. Germline-derived CDR1 and CDR2 are LNHDA and SQIVND (reference sequence). Trimming removed 7 bases at V and 2 bases at J, with 16 bases between. CDR3 protein: CASTTDGTNTDTQYF. CDR3 in DNA: TGTGCCAGTACCACGGACGGGACAAACACAGATACGCAGTATTTT.

Only a few counts were recorded for this clone. V gene TRBV5-1 combines with J gene TRBJ1-2, with TRBD1 matching 7 bases. Trimming at V came to 4 bases and at J to 6 bases, leaving 6 bases not matched to a gene. Germline CDR1 is SGHRS and CDR2 is YFSETQ. This CDR3 has 13 residues. The CDR3 loop reads CASSLQGVNGYTF. The DNA for the CDR3 is TGCGCCAGCAGCCTGCAGGGGGTCAATGGCTACACCTTC. The full variable domain, its missing parts supplied by reference TRBV5-1 and TRBJ1-2, is KAGVTQTPRYLIKTRGQQVTLSCSPISGHRSVSWYQQTPGQGLQFLFEYFSETQRNKGNFPGRFSGRQFSNSRSEMNVSTLELGDSALYLCASSLQGVNGYTFGSGTRLTVV.

This chain uses TRBV30 with TRBJ1-1; no definite D call. The CDR3 is made up of 13 amino acids. Trimming shortened V by 0 bases and J by 5 bases, and 10 bases separated the two germline ends. Per the germline V gene, CDR1 is GTSNPN and CDR2 is SVGIG (reference sequence). The CDR3 here is CAWSVGRVTEAFF. The CDR3 nucleotides read TGTGCCTGGAGTGTGGGTAGGGTGACTGAAGCTTTCTTT. The variable domain in full, with the rest retrieved from reference TRBV30 and TRBJ1-1, is SQTIHQWPATLVQPVGSPLSLECTVEGTSNPNLYWYRQAAGRGLQLLFYSVGIGQISSEVPQNLSASRPQDRQFILSSKKLLLSDSGFYLCAWSVGRVTEAFFGQGTRLTVV.

This chain connects TRBV2 to TRBJ1-5; 7 bases agree with TRBD1. The CDR3 loop spans 14 amino acids. J lost 4 bases, V lost 5 bases, and 5 bases had no gene match. Germline-derived CDR1 and CDR2 are SNHLY and FYNNEI. The CDR3 nucleotides are TGTGCCAGCAGTCAGACAGGGCGGAATCAGCCCCAGCATTTT. It translates to CASSQTGRNQPQHF.

The J gene is TRBJ2-7, the V gene TRBV2, with a weak D call TRBD1 (6 bases). Trimming shortened V by 6 bases and J by 0 bases, and 12 bases separated the two germline ends. The germline gives CDR1 SNHLY, CDR2 FYNNEI. There are 14 residues in the CDR3. The CDR3 sequence: CASRVDRRSYEQYF. CDR3 DNA sequence: TGTGCCAGCAGGGTAGACAGGCGCTCCTACGAGCAGTACTTC. Full variable domain (outside the CDR3, taken from reference TRBV2 and TRBJ2-7): EPEVTQTPSHQVTQMGQEVILRCVPISNHLYFYWYRQILGQKVEFLVSFYNNEISEKSEIFDDQFSVERPDGSNFTLKIRSTKLEDSAMYFCASRVDRRSYEQYFGPGTRLTVT.

This chain connects TRBV27 to TRBJ1-2; D gene uncertain. The CDR3 extends over 14 amino acids. CDR1 is MNHEY, CDR2 SMNVEV, per germline (reference sequence). Trimming shortened V by 4 bases and J by 7 bases, and 16 bases separated the two germline ends. The CDR3 DNA sequence: TGTGCCAGCAGTTCGATAGAAAAGAGGAGTGGCTACACCTTC. Translated: CASSSIEKRSGYTF.

This chain links TRBV5-8 with TRBJ1-1; 7 bases match TRBD1. This CDR3 spans 14 amino acids. Per the germline V gene, CDR1 is SGHTS and CDR2 is YDEGEE. With V trimmed by 2 bases and J by 2 bases, 3 bases remained unmatched. In nucleotides, the CDR3 is TGTGCCAGCAGCTTATGGACAGGAAACACTGAAGCTTTCTTT. This codes for CASSLWTGNTEAFF.

The chain's CDR3 is CASSKEGTGVWFEGEKLFF. CDR3 in DNA: TGTGCCAGCAGCAAAGAGGGGACAGGAGTATGGTTTGAGGGTGAAAAACTGTTTTTT. The chain employs TRBV21-1 and TRBJ1-4; the table's D gene call, TRBD1, was not cross checked with the DNA. TRBV21-1 is shown as a pseudogene. This CDR3 has 19 residues.

The chain employs TRBV29-1 and TRBJ2-1; TRBD2 aligns across 10 bases. The CDR3 covers 14 residues. V was clipped by 4 bases and J by 0 bases; unmatched bases: 0. Germline V gives CDR1 SQVTM, CDR2 ANQGSEA. For the CDR3, the DNA is TGCAGCGTTGCTAGCGGGAGCTCCTACAATGAGCAGTTCTTC. Amino acids: CSVASGSSYNEQFF.

This clone has a single count. The rearrangement joins TRBV5-6 to TRBJ2-1, with 8 bases matching TRBD2. Trimming at V came to 3 bases and at J to 8 bases, leaving 7 bases not matched to a gene. The germline gives CDR1 SGHDT, CDR2 YYEEEE. The CDR3 is made up of 14 amino acids. As DNA, the CDR3 is TGTGCCAGCAGCTCGGCGGGAGGACCCGATGAGCAGTTCTTC. Translation gives CASSSAGGPDEQFF.

This chain links TRBV6-5 with TRBJ2-7, with 8 bases that match TRBD1. CDR3 length: 15 amino acids. Germline V lookup: CDR1 MNHEY, CDR2 SVGAGI. Trimming took 0 bases from V and 4 from J; bases not matched to a gene: 5. The CDR3 loop reads CASSYSRTGRYEQYV. CDR3 nucleotides: TGTGCCAGCAGTTACTCGAGGACAGGGCGGTACGAGCAGTACGTC.

The chain has TRBV28 and TRBJ1-3; tentative D call: TRBD1 (6 bases). V lost 4 bases, J lost 4 bases, and 11 bases lay in between. The germline V gene encodes CDR1 MDHEN and CDR2 SYDVKM. The CDR3 totals 14 residues. DNA of the CDR3: TGTGCCAGCAGTTCCCCTGGGGGCGGAAACACCATATATTTT. This codes for CASSSPGGGNTIYF.

Notes on this clone: Here the CDR3 omits its conserved ending phenylalanine or tryptophan, so a read error is the likely source. The DNA is left out, because the CDR3 cannot be placed on it with certainty; the CDR3 is given as TCRdb lists it. V usage is TRBV7-6 and J usage is TRBJ2-7. CDR1 SGHVS and CDR2 FNYEAQ come from the germline V gene. The CDR3 length is 9 residues, termini included. CDR3 amino acids: CASSVTAAL.

The rearrangement joins TRBV7-2 to TRBJ2-3; 8 bases align to TRBD2. The junction had 10 bases not matched to a gene; V was cut back by 1 base and J by 7 bases. This CDR3 spans 16 amino acids. Germline CDR1 reads SGHTA; CDR2 reads FQGNSA. In DNA form, the CDR3 reads TGTGCCAGCAGCTTAGTAAGCGGGAGCGGGGAAAATACGCAGTATTTT. This sequence encodes CASSLVSGSGENTQYF.

This rearrangement joins TRBV6-4 to TRBJ2-4; 8 bases map to TRBD2. The ends lost 4 bases at V and 2 bases at J; junction bases unmatched: 4. Germline CDR1 MRHNA, CDR2 SNTAGT. This CDR3 has 15 residues. Written as DNA, the CDR3 is TGTGCCAGCAGTGCGCAGCGGGAGACCAAAAACATTCAGTACTTC. This gives the protein CASSAQRETKNIQYF.

The CDR3 here is CASSYGLAGYEQYF. CDR3 DNA: TGTGCCAGCAGTTACGGGCTAGCGGGGTACGAGCAGTACTTC. V is TRBV6-2 or TRBV6-3 and J is TRBJ2-7, with TRBD2 matching 9 bases. CDR1 MNHEY and CDR2 SVGEGT come from the germline V gene. Germline trimming cut 2 bases from V and 4 bases from J; bases unmatched to any gene: 3. The CDR3 covers 14 residues.

The rearrangement links TRBV18 to TRBJ2-7, with 7 bases fitting TRBD1. The V and J ends lost 2 bases and 1 base, in that order; junction bases with no gene match: 5. Germline CDR1 reads KGHSH; CDR2 reads LQKENI. This CDR3 is built from 15 residues. CDR3 nucleotide sequence: TGTGCCAGCTCACCAGCCGGACAGGTTTCCTACGAGCAGTACTTC. As protein: CASSPAGQVSYEQYF.

The chain employs TRBV7-9 and TRBJ1-1, with D unclear. V lost 5 bases to trimming and J lost 1 base, with 11 bases between them. The germline V gene has CDR1 SEHNR and CDR2 FQNEAQ (reference sequence). CDR3 length: 14 amino acids. DNA of the CDR3: TGTGCCAGCAGCCACTCAACGACGAACACTGAAGCTTTCTTT. Its protein is CASSHSTTNTEAFF.

The chain combines TRBV6-1 with TRBJ2-1; D may be TRBD1 or TRBD2 (5 bases each). CDR3 length: 19 amino acids. Germline CDR1 is MNHNS and CDR2 is SASEGT. V was pared by 2 bases and J by 7 bases, with 27 bases between. The CDR3 reads CASSEYIMGRVQVGNEQFF. The CDR3 nucleotides read TGTGCCAGCAGTGAATACATTATGGGACGGGTACAGGTGGGAAATGAGCAGTTCTTC.

This chain uses TRBV24-1 with TRBJ2-3; weak D call: TRBD2 (6 bases). Germline V gene lookup returns CDR1 KGHDR and CDR2 SFDVKD. The CDR3 is 14 residues long. V gave up 1 base and J gave up 6 bases, with 10 bases separating them. The CDR3 nucleotides are TGTGCCACCAGTGATTTTTCCGGGGGTGATACGCAGTATTTT. This codes for CATSDFSGGDTQYF.

The chain links TRBV29-1 to TRBJ1-4; TRBD1 matches 11 bases. Germline values: CDR1 SQVTM, CDR2 ANQGSEA. The CDR3 runs to 13 residues. V trimming: 7 bases; J trimming: 11 bases; junction bases outside the gene matches: 9. The CDR3 spells CSGRTGGVGKLFF. The CDR3 region has the DNA TGCAGCGGCCGGACAGGGGGCGTCGGGAAACTGTTTTTT.

This sequence joins TRBV4-3 and TRBJ1-2; a weak D match, TRBD1 (6 bases). V dropped 4 bases and J dropped 4 bases, with 13 bases sitting between them. Germline assignment: CDR1 LGHNA and CDR2 YSLEER. The CDR3 has 14 amino acids. CDR3 protein: CASSPYRDGYGYTF. In nucleotides, the CDR3 is TGCGCCAGCAGCCCATACAGGGACGGCTATGGCTACACCTTC.

The J gene is TRBJ1-2, the V gene TRBV4-3, with D perhaps TRBD1 (5 bases). In germline, CDR1 is LGHNA, CDR2 YSLEER. The CDR3 totals 15 residues. Trimming pared 1 base from V and 4 bases from J, leaving 13 bases between. Here the CDR3 DNA reads TGCGCCAGCAGCCAAGGCAGGGAGGTGGGCTATGGCTACACCTTC. Translated, it gives CASSQGREVGYGYTF.

The rearrangement joins TRBV25-1 to TRBJ1-4; TRBD1 is a possible D gene (6 bases). The CDR3 covers 17 residues. In germline, CDR1 is MGHDK, CDR2 SYGVNS. V lost 4 bases, J lost 2 bases, and 17 bases lay in between. The CDR3 coding sequence is TGTGCCAGCAGTGTCCCGGGACATGATTCGACTAATGAAAAACTGTTTTTT. This sequence encodes CASSVPGHDSTNEKLFF.

This rearrangement joins TRBV5-8 to TRBJ1-2; D call uncertain. Trimming cost V 0 bases and J 8 bases, with 5 bases left between them. The CDR3 consists of 11 residues. Germline values: CDR1 SGHTS, CDR2 YDEGEE. CDR3 sequence (DNA): TGTGCCAGCAGCTTGGTGAGCGGCTACACCTTC. It yields the protein CASSLVSGYTF. The complete variable domain, with remaining parts taken from reference TRBV5-8 and TRBJ1-2, reads EAGVTQSPTHLIKTRGQQATLRCSPISGHTSVYWYQQALGLGLQFLLWYDEGEERNRGNFPPRFSGRQFPNYSSELNVNALELEDSALYLCASSLVSGYTFGSGTRLTVV.

The gene calls are TRBV5-1 and TRBJ2-1; TRBD2 agrees at 15 bases. The CDR3 totals 16 residues. In germline, CDR1 is SGHRS, CDR2 YFSETQ. V lost 4 bases to trimming and J lost 9 bases; unmatched junction nucleotides: 8. This CDR3 reads CASSPGLAGGHSEQFF. CDR3 sequence (DNA): TGCGCCAGCAGCCCAGGACTAGCGGGGGGGCACAGTGAGCAGTTCTTC.

The chain uses TRBV28 and TRBJ1-5; D unresolved. Germline V lookup: CDR1 MDHEN, CDR2 SYDVKM. Trimming pared 6 bases from V and 11 bases from J, leaving 20 bases between. This CDR3 comprises 14 residues. The CDR3 loop is CASSEHTAGTAQHF. Here the CDR3 DNA reads TGTGCCAGCAGCGAACACACCGCGGGAACGGCCCAGCATTTT.